Detailed here is one TCR beta chain. Its target is unknown. The CDR3 has 14 amino acids. V was pared by 6 bases and J by 8 bases, with 12 bases of the junction left unmatched. Germline-derived CDR1 and CDR2 are SQVTM and ANQGSEA. Addition of a universal primer site occurred through template switching, and cDNA carried unique molecular identifiers. MiXCR was run by TCRdb on the 5' RACE reads, yielding one entry per CDR3 protein. Among around 1.7 million distinct CDR3 sequences listed, about 31% were seen once. All donors comprised healthy Caucasians. This entry is derived from a study of identical twins. Whole-study findings and limits: An excess of low generation probability was shown by twin-shared out-of-frame alpha sequences.

The clonotype was recovered from a newborn girl in good health. V and J are TRBV29-1 and TRBJ2-1; TRBD2 matches 8 bases. Sequenced input: cord blood. The CDR3 loop reads CSVARLARGDEQFF. The CDR3 DNA reads TGCAGCGTCGCACGACTAGCGAGAGGGGATGAGCAGTTCTTC.